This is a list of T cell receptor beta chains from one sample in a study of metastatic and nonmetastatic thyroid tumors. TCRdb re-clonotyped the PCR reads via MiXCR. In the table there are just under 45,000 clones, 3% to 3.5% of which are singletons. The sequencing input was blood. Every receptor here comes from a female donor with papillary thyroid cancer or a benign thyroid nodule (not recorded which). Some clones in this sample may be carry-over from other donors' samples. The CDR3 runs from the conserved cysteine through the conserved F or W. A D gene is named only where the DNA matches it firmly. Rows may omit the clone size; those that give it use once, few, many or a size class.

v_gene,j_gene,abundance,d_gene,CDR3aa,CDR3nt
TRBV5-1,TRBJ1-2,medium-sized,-,CASSLPTAGGGYTF,TGCGCCAGCAGCTTGCCGACGGCGGGAGGTGGCTACACCTTC
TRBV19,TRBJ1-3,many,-,CATRPLPGNTIYF,TGTGCCACTAGACCCTTACCGGGAAACACCATATATTTT
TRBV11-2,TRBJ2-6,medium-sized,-,CASSLDRAGANVLTF,TGTGCCAGCAGCTTAGACAGGGCCGGGGCCAACGTCCTGACTTTC
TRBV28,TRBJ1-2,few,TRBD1,CASGQGGGYTF,TGTGCCAGCGGGCAGGGGGGTGGCTACACCTTC
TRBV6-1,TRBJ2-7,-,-,CASIGRVLYEQYF,TGTGCCAGCATCGGACGGGTCCTTTACGAGCAGTACTTC
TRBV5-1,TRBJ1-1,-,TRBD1,CASSLVPQGDEAFF,TGCGCCAGCAGCTTGGTCCCACAGGGGGATGAAGCTTTCTTT
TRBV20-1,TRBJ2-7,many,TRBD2,CSAIPTSGTDEQYF,TGCAGTGCTATACCGACTAGCGGGACAGACGAGCAGTACTTC
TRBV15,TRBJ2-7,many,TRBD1,CATSRDPGQGSEQYF,TGTGCCACCAGCAGAGATCCGGGACAGGGGTCCGAGCAGTACTTC
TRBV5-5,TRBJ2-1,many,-,CASSSTRSGSYNEQFF,TGTGCCAGCAGCTCCACTCGTAGCGGAAGCTACAATGAGCAGTTCTTC
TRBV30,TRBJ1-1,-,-,CAWIGDGYEAFF,TGTGCCTGGATTGGGGATGGGTATGAAGCTTTCTTT
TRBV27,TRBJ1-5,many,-,CASRKQGANQPQHF,TGTGCCAGCAGGAAACAAGGGGCTAATCAGCCCCAGCATTTT
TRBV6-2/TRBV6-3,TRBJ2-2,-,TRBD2,CASSYHSGSVKLFF,TGTGCCAGCAGTTACCATAGCGGGAGTGTGAAGCTGTTTTTT
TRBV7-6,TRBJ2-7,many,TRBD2,CASSLGTSGVSYEQYF,TGTGCCAGCAGCTTAGGAACTAGCGGGGTCTCCTACGAGCAGTACTTC
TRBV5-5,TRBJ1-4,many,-,CASSSLAGENEKLFF,TGTGCCAGCAGCTCTCTTGCAGGGGAAAATGAAAAACTGTTTTTT
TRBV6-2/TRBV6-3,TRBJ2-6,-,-,CASRGTGFGANVLTF,TGTGCCAGCAGGGGTACAGGGTTTGGGGCCAACGTCCTGACTTTC
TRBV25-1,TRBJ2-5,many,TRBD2,CASSSAGGPETQYF,TGTGCCAGCAGTTCCGCGGGAGGGCCGGAGACCCAGTACTTC
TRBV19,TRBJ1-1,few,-,CASSLSRYRDTEAFF,TGTGCCAGTAGTCTGAGCCGGTATCGGGACACTGAAGCTTTCTTT
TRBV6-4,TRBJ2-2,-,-,CASSAERGEAGELFF,TGTGCCAGCAGTGCAGAAAGAGGGGAAGCCGGGGAGCTGTTTTTT
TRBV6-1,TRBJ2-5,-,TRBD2,CASSEQRGPQETQYF,TGTGCCAGCAGTGAACAGCGGGGGCCCCAAGAGACCCAGTACTTC
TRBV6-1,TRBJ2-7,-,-,CASREVQGRQYF,TGTGCCAGCAGAGAAGTACAGGGACGTCAATACTTC
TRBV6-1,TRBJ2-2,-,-,CASSEAWEPGTGELFF,TGTGCCAGCAGTGAAGCGTGGGAACCTGGCACCGGGGAGCTGTTTTTT
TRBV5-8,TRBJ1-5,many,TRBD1,CASSLDWRGLQPQHF,TGTGCCAGCAGCTTGGATTGGAGGGGGCTTCAGCCCCAGCATTTT
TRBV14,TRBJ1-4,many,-,CASSQVRHEKLFF,TGTGCCAGCAGCCAAGTCCGTCATGAAAAACTGTTTTTT
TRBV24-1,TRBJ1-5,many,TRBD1,CATSGTGSNQPQHF,TGTGCCACCTCTGGGACAGGGAGCAATCAGCCCCAGCATTTT
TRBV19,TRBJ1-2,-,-,CASNIEGRIYGYTF,TGTGCCAGTAATATAGAAGGCCGCATCTATGGCTACACCTTC
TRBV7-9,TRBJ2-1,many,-,CASSSYRDPYNEQFF,TGTGCCAGCAGCTCCTACCGGGACCCTTACAATGAGCAGTTCTTC
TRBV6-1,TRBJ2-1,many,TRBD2,CASSTSGTYNEQFF,TGTGCCAGCAGTACTAGCGGGACTTACAATGAGCAGTTCTTC
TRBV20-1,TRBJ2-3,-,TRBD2,CSAWEGGTDTQYF,TGCAGTGCCTGGGAGGGAGGCACAGATACGCAGTATTTT
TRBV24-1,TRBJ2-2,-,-,CATSDLWGSGELFF,TGTGCCACCAGTGATTTGTGGGGGTCCGGGGAGCTGTTTTTT
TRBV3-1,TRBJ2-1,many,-,CASSPLAYPYNEQFF,TGTGCCAGCAGCCCCCTAGCGTACCCCTACAATGAGCAGTTCTTC
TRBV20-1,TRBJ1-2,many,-,CSAQAWTPTF,TGCAGTGCCCAGGCCTGGACGCCCACCTTC
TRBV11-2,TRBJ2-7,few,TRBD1,CASSMKGLDFDRGSEQYF,TGTGCCAGCAGCATGAAAGGACTGGATTTCGACAGGGGAAGCGAGCAGTACTTC
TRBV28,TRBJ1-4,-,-,CASSQGGRTNEKLFF,TGTGCCAGCAGCCAAGGTGGAAGAACTAATGAAAAACTGTTTTTT
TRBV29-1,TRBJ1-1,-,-,CSVVSGTGTNTEAFF,TGCAGTGTTGTATCGGGAACAGGGACGAACACTGAAGCTTTCTTT
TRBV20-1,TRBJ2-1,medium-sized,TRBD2,CSASRLAGGIAYNEQFF,TGCAGTGCTAGTAGACTAGCGGGAGGAATTGCCTACAATGAGCAGTTCTTC
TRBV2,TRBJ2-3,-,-,CASRKAASTDTQYF,TGTGCCAGCCGGAAGGCGGCTAGCACAGATACGCAGTATTTT
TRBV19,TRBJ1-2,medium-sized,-,CASSIAGTNYGYTF,TGTGCCAGTAGTATAGCCGGGACTAACTATGGCTACACCTTC
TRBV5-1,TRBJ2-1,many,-,CASSPQGSSYNEQFF,TGCGCCAGCAGCCCCCAGGGATCCTCCTACAATGAGCAGTTCTTC
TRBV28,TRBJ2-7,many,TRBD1,CASRSPGGKYEQYF,TGTGCCAGCAGGTCCCCAGGGGGCAAGTACGAGCAGTACTTC
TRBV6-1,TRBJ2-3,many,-,CASRSSVSSTDTQYF,TGTGCCAGCAGATCTAGCGTATCTAGCACAGATACGCAGTATTTT